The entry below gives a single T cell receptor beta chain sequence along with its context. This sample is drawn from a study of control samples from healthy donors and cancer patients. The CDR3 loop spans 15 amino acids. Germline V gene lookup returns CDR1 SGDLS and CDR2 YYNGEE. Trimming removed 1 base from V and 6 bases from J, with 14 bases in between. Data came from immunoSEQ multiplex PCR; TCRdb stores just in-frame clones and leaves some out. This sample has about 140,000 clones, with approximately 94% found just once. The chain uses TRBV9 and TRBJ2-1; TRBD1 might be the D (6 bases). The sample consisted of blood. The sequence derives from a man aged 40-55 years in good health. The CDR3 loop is CASSVRTVRSNEQFF. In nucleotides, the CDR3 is TGTGCCAGCAGCGTACGGACAGTGCGTAGCAATGAGCAGTTCTTC.